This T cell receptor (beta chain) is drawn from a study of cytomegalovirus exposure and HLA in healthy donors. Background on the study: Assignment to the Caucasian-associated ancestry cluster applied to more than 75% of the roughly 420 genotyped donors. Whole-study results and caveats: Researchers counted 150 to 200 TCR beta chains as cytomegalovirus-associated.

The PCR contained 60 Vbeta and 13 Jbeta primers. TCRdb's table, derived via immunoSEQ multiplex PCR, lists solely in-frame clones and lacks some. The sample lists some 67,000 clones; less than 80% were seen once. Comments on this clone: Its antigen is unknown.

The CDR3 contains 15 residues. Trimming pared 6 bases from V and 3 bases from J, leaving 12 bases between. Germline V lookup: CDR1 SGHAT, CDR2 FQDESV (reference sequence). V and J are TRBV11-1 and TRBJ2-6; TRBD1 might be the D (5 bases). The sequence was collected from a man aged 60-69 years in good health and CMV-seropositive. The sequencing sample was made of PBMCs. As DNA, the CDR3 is TGTGCCAGCAGTTCTCAGGGTAGTGGGGCCAACGTCCTGACTTTC. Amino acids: CASSSQGSGANVLTF.